This TCR beta chain was documented in a study of cytomegalovirus exposure and HLA in healthy donors. This clone occurred a few times. Its matching antigen is unknown. General study results and limits: According to an earlier analysis, most TCR beta V segments yielded productive rearrangements about 90% or about 30% of the time. The authors enumerated 180 or so TCR beta chains as linked to cytomegalovirus. Researchers reported in a later analysis that a missense DCLRE1C variant was tied to TCR beta V- and J-gene trimming.

The CDR3 contains 13 residues. The germline V gene encodes CDR1 SGHTA and CDR2 FQGNSA. V shed 3 bases and J shed 5 bases, with 10 bases lying between them. The study ran its PCR with 60 Vbeta and 13 Jbeta primers. The protocol was immunoSEQ multiplex PCR, while the TCRdb copy is restricted to in-frame clones and leaves out a portion. The sample records 100,000 to 150,000 clones, 17% being singletons. What was sequenced was PBMCs. This sequence was found in a female donor in good health and CMV-seropositive. This chain connects TRBV7-2 to TRBJ2-5, with D possibly matching TRBD2 (5 bases). CDR3 DNA: TGTGCCAGCAGCTTTCTAGGCGGGGAGACCCAGTACTTC. Amino acid sequence: CASSFLGGETQYF.